A single sample gave rise to the 22 T cell receptor beta chains below, sequenced in a study of identical twins. Each CDR3 protein is one row after TCRdb ran MiXCR on the 5' RACE reads. The repertoire holds some 1,600,000 distinct CDR3 sequences, with roughly a third as singletons. Input material: cord blood. The receptor source for this set is a newborn girl in good health.

This clonotype was counted a single time. The V and J genes are TRBV14 and TRBJ2-3; maybe TRBD2 (6 bases). Germline-derived CDR1 and CDR2 are SGHDN and FVKESK. The CDR3 is 16 residues long. V gave up 2 bases and J gave up 2 bases, with 14 bases separating them. The CDR3 bases are TGTGCCAGCAGCCAACAAGGACTACCGGTCACAGATACGCAGTATTTT. Its protein is CASSQQGLPVTDTQYF.

This clonotype came up a few times. The rearrangement uses TRBV5-1 and TRBJ2-1, with a weak D call TRBD2 (6 bases). The CDR3 has 14 amino acids. The V gene lost 2 bases and the J gene lost 9 bases, with 15 bases spanning the gap. Germline values: CDR1 SGHRS, CDR2 YFSETQ. This CDR3 is CASSFASVGSEQFF. CDR3 DNA sequence: TGCGCCAGCAGCTTTGCTAGCGTAGGATCTGAGCAGTTCTTC.

This clonotype was recorded many times. CDR3 in amino acids: CASSYAFSWGYGYTF. For the CDR3, the DNA is TGTGCCAGCAGTTACGCGTTCAGTTGGGGCTATGGCTACACCTTC. The V and J genes are TRBV6-5 and TRBJ1-2; no reliable D call. Germline CDR1 reads MNHEY; CDR2 reads SVGAGI. CDR3 length: 15 amino acids. Trimming cost V 2 bases and J 4 bases, with 14 bases left between them.

The rearrangement uses TRBV7-2 and TRBJ1-2; D may be TRBD1 (5 bases). This CDR3 has 13 amino acids. The germline V and J ends were trimmed by 10 bases and 3 bases, with 15 bases remaining between them. CDR1 is SGHTA, CDR2 FQGNSA, per germline. The CDR3 region is CATEIGDHYGYTF. The CDR3 DNA follows: TGTGCCACCGAGATAGGGGATCACTATGGCTACACCTTC.

Comments on this clonotype: At one boundary the junction diverges from the germline segment, which might be a read error. The V call is TRBV7-2, the J call TRBJ1-1; D possibly corresponds to TRBD1 (5 bases). The CDR3 length is 15 residues. CDR1 and CDR2 from the germline V gene are SGHTA and FQGNSA. The CDR3 DNA is TGTGCCAGCAGCCCCGCTACCAAGGGGACCACTGAAGTTTTCTTT. Protein product: CASSPATKGTTEVFF. Full variable domain (remainder filled in from reference TRBV7-2 and TRBJ1-1): GAGVSQSPSNKVTEKGKDVELRCDPISGHTALYWYRQSLGQGLEFLIYFQGNSAPDKSGLPSDRFSAERTGGSVSTLTIQRTQQEDSAVYLCASSPATKGTTEVFFGQGTRLTVV.

This clonotype came up once. The rearrangement joins TRBV20-1 to TRBJ2-7; TRBD2 matches at 15 bases. The CDR3 spans 20 residues. Germline CDR1 and CDR2: DFQATT and SNEGSKA (reference sequence). V dropped 0 bases and J dropped 7; count of bases not matched to a gene: 19. The CDR3 DNA reads TGCAGTGCTAGAGATAGTTGGGGCGTAGGACTAGCGGGAGGGTACAATGAGCAGTACTTC. Protein: CSARDSWGVGLAGGYNEQYF.

The chain employs TRBV24-1 and TRBJ2-1; weak D call: TRBD2 (6 bases). Trimming cost V 2 bases and J 2 bases, with 15 bases left between them. CDR3 size: 17 residues. The V gene's germline CDR1 is KGHDR and CDR2 SFDVKD. The CDR3 DNA reads TGTGCCACCAGTGATTCATCTCGCGGGGCAACCTACAATGAGCAGTTCTTC. Protein sequence: CATSDSSRGATYNEQFF.

V and J are TRBV29-1 and TRBJ2-1; 11 nucleotides match TRBD2. The germline V gene encodes CDR1 SQVTM and CDR2 ANQGSEA. This CDR3 has 13 amino acids. V trimming: 5 bases; J trimming: 8 bases; junction bases outside the gene matches: 5. This CDR3 reads CSVIAGGPYEQFF. CDR3 DNA: TGCAGCGTTATAGCGGGAGGGCCCTATGAGCAGTTCTTC.

V gene TRBV6-5 combines with J gene TRBJ1-4, with 7 bases matching TRBD1. Unmatched junction bases numbered 4, after V lost 0 bases and J lost 15 bases. The length of the CDR3 is 12 residues. The germline gives CDR1 MNHEY, CDR2 SVGAGI. The DNA for the CDR3 is TGTGCCAGCAGTTACTCTGCAGGGGGTATGTTTTTT. Its translation: CASSYSAGGMFF.

This clonotype showed up many times. The CDR3 coding sequence is TGTGCCAGCAGTTTCCAGAACACTGAAGCTTTCTTT. It translates to CASSFQNTEAFF. This chain joins TRBV28 and TRBJ1-1; D unclear. The germline V gene encodes CDR1 MDHEN and CDR2 SYDVKM. Trimming removed 3 bases at V and 1 base at J, with 3 bases between. The length of the CDR3 is 12 residues.

This chain uses TRBV6-6 with TRBJ1-6; 7 bases match TRBD1. V was pared by 2 bases and J by 7 bases, with 11 bases of the junction left unmatched. Germline V gene lookup returns CDR1 MNHNY and CDR2 SVGAGI (reference sequence). CDR3 length: 17 residues. CDR3 nucleotide sequence: TGTGCCAGCAGTTACCCGGACAGGCTCCCGCGGAATTCACCCCTCCACTTT. Translation: CASSYPDRLPRNSPLHF.

The table lists this clonotype with many counts. This chain links TRBV5-1 with TRBJ2-3; D gene ambiguous. The CDR3 loop spans 15 amino acids. V was pared by 2 bases and J by 3 bases, with 13 bases between. Looked up from germline, CDR1 is SGHRS and CDR2 is YFSETQ. Here the CDR3 reads CASSLIGRSTDTQYF. The CDR3 DNA reads as TGCGCCAGCAGCTTAATCGGCCGCTCAACAGATACGCAGTATTTT.

The chain has TRBV5-1 and TRBJ2-7, with D perhaps matching TRBD1 (6 bases). The V end was cut by 1 base, the J end by 0 bases, with 14 bases between. Germline assignment: CDR1 SGHRS and CDR2 YFSETQ. The CDR3 loop spans 16 amino acids. The DNA for the CDR3 is TGCGCCAGCAGCTTGAACCCGGGACAACCCTCCTACGAGCAGTACTTC. Its translation is CASSLNPGQPSYEQYF.

In DNA, the CDR3 is TGTGCCATCAGTGAGTCGAGTCCGCGTTACACTGAAGCTTTCTTT. Amino acid sequence: CAISESSPRYTEAFF. The chain has TRBV10-3 and TRBJ1-1, with D unresolved. CDR3 size: 15 residues. CDR1 and CDR2 (germline): ENHRY, SYGVKD. The ends were cut back, 0 bases at V and 3 bases at J, with 11 bases in the middle.

This clonotype occurred a few times. The chain joins TRBV28 to TRBJ1-5; no reliable D call. The V gene lost 3 bases and the J gene lost 3 bases, with 9 bases spanning the gap. CDR1 is MDHEN, CDR2 SYDVKM, per germline. The CDR3 has 14 residues. The chain's CDR3 is CASSLWQANQPQHF. As DNA, the CDR3 is TGTGCCAGCAGTTTGTGGCAGGCCAATCAGCCCCAGCATTTT.

This chain uses TRBV20-1 with TRBJ2-7; TRBD2 agrees at 13 bases. The end of the DNA fits TRBJ2-5 better, so the J call may be wrong. Germline CDR1 and CDR2: DFQATT and SNEGSKA (reference sequence). CDR3 length: 13 residues. This chain's CDR3 is CSALAGGPETQYF. The CDR3 DNA reads TGCAGTGCACTAGCGGGGGGGCCAGAGACCCAGTACTTC.

J is TRBJ2-2 and V is TRBV29-1; TRBD1 aligns across 8 bases. The CDR3 is 13 residues long. V dropped 7 bases and J dropped 7; count of bases not matched to a gene: 8. Per the germline V gene, CDR1 is SQVTM and CDR2 is ANQGSEA. CDR3 amino acids: CSGLRGRGGELFF. The CDR3 coding sequence is TGCAGCGGCCTCAGGGGGCGGGGCGGGGAGCTGTTTTTT.

The chain recombines TRBV7-2 with TRBJ2-7, with D perhaps matching TRBD1 (5 bases). The J call is doubtful: the DNA matches TRBJ2-4 better. CDR1 and CDR2 from the germline V gene are SGHTA and FQGNSA. CDR3 length: 17 amino acids. CDR3 bases: TGTGCCAGCAGCTTATTGACAGAAACTCAGGACAAAAACATTCAGTACTTC. Residues: CASSLLTETQDKNIQYF.

V is TRBV30 and J is TRBJ2-3; 8 positions match TRBD1. V was pared by 2 bases and J by 4 bases, with 2 bases of the junction left unmatched. Per germline, CDR1 GTSNPN and CDR2 SVGIG (reference sequence). This CDR3 has 13 residues. Written as DNA, the CDR3 is TGTGCCTGGAGTAGGACAGGGCCAGATACGCAGTATTTT. Translated: CAWSRTGPDTQYF. The full variable domain, in which reference TRBV30 and TRBJ2-3 provide the parts outside the CDR3, is SQTIHQWPATLVQPVGSPLSLECTVEGTSNPNLYWYRQAAGRGLQLLFYSVGIGQISSEVPQNLSASRPQDRQFILSSKKLLLSDSGFYLCAWSRTGPDTQYFGPGTRLTVL.

The chain is built from TRBV20-1 and TRBJ1-1; TRBD1 is a possible D gene (6 bases). The CDR3 runs to 16 residues. V shed 2 bases and J shed 1 base, with 17 bases lying between them. Germline V gene lookup returns CDR1 DFQATT and CDR2 SNEGSKA (reference sequence). The CDR3 region has the DNA TGCAGTGCTAGACGCTTTACCCCAGGGGCGAACACTGAAGCTTTCTTT. This gives the protein CSARRFTPGANTEAFF.

This clonotype was detected only a few times. The J gene is TRBJ2-1, the V gene TRBV24-1, with D possibly matching TRBD2 (6 bases). This CDR3 comprises 15 residues. The ends were cut back, 4 bases at V and 4 bases at J, with 13 bases in the middle. The germline V gene has CDR1 KGHDR and CDR2 SFDVKD. Here the CDR3 reads CATSDPRLGYNEQFF. Written as DNA, the CDR3 is TGTGCCACCAGTGACCCCCGACTAGGATACAATGAGCAGTTCTTC.

The chain uses TRBV2 and TRBJ2-3; D is possibly TRBD2 (6 bases). The CDR3 runs to 14 residues. The V gene lost 5 bases and the J gene lost 4 bases, with 13 bases spanning the gap. Germline CDR1 and CDR2: SNHLY and FYNNEI. The CDR3 spells CASSRDFRSDTQYF. For the CDR3, the DNA is TGTGCCAGCAGTCGGGACTTCCGATCAGATACGCAGTATTTT.